This is a list of T cell receptor beta chains from one sample in a study of T cells in Graves' hyperthyroidism and ophthalmopathy. TCRdb re-analysed the multiplex PCR reads in MiXCR, keeping a single row per CDR3 protein. The top ten clones hold roughly 20% of a sample with 540,000 or so distinct CDR3 sequences, about half of them seen once. The sequencing sample was made of peripheral blood or thyroid tissue (not recorded which). These receptors originate from an adult woman with Graves' disease, either hyperthyroidism or ophthalmopathy (not recorded which). Both conserved end residues are part of each CDR3. A D gene is named only where the DNA matches it firmly. The size field is filled for only some rows; it gives once, few, many or a size class.

cdr3_aa,cdr3_nt,cdr3_length,j_call,v_call,d_call,clone_size
CASSFERSVEKLFF,TGTGCCAGCAGCTTCGAGAGGTCGGTCGAAAAACTGTTTTTT,14,TRBJ1-4,TRBV7-9,.,many
CASSASQYF,TGTGCCAGCAGCGCTTCCCAGTACTTC,9,TRBJ2-5,TRBV5-6,.,.
CTSSGLGGETEAFF,TGCACCAGCAGTGGGTTGGGTGGAGAGACTGAAGCTTTCTTT,14,TRBJ1-1,TRBV10-2,.,once
CASGSFGLEGYTF,TGTGCTAGTGGTTCTTTCGGTCTGGAGGGCTACACCTTC,13,TRBJ1-2,TRBV12-5,.,many
CGAREPLAGGSPLHF,TGCGGTGCTAGAGAACCGCTGGCCGGTGGATCACCCCTCCACTTT,15,TRBJ1-6,TRBV20-1,.,.
CSARDRDRAHQPQHF,TGCAGTGCTAGAGATCGGGACAGGGCTCATCAGCCCCAGCATTTT,15,TRBJ1-5,TRBV20-1,TRBD1,many
CAVAGLRETQYF,TGTGCTGTAGCGGGTCTGAGGGAGACCCAGTACTTC,12,TRBJ2-5,TRBV25-1,TRBD2,many
CASSGDAGPLANYGYTF,TGTGCCAGCAGTGGGGACGCCGGACCTCTGGCTAACTATGGCTACACCTTC,17,TRBJ1-2,TRBV2,.,.
CASSPYGTQDTEAFF,TGTGCCAGCAGCCCGTACGGGACTCAGGACACTGAAGCTTTCTTT,15,TRBJ1-1,TRBV7-2,.,many
CASSSTGLADYTDTQYF,TGTGCCAGCAGCTCAACCGGACTAGCGGATTACACAGATACGCAGTATTTT,17,TRBJ2-3,TRBV13,TRBD2,.
CAIGADLGNTIYF,TGTGCCATCGGGGCAGATTTGGGAAACACCATATATTTT,13,TRBJ1-3,TRBV10-3,.,.
CASSLEGTGDSPLHF,TGTGCCAGCAGTTTAGAGGGGACAGGGGATTCACCCCTCCACTTT,15,TRBJ1-6,TRBV12-3/TRBV12-4,TRBD1,many
CASSLGGTGPSYF,TGCGCCAGCAGCTTGGGTGGAACAGGCCCCTCGTACTTC,13,TRBJ2-5,TRBV5-1,.,.
CASSLPGQGYTF,TGTGCCAGCAGCCTACCGGGACAGGGCTACACCTTC,12,TRBJ1-2,TRBV7-3,TRBD1,few
CASSSGAGGYYEQYF,TGTGCCAGCAGTTCCGGAGCGGGAGGTTACTACGAGCAGTACTTC,15,TRBJ2-7,TRBV9,TRBD2,many
CASSLARFGETQYF,TGTGCCAGCAGCTTAGCTAGGTTCGGAGAGACCCAGTACTTC,14,TRBJ2-5,TRBV7-8,.,.
CASSPQPEGYTF,TGTGCCAGCAGCCCTCAACCCGAGGGCTACACCTTC,12,TRBJ1-2,TRBV7-9,.,many
CASSSSTGTQYF,TGTGCCAGCAGCTCATCGACCGGGACCCAGTACTTC,12,TRBJ2-5,TRBV7-9,.,.
CASSRDGTLLNEKLFF,TGTGCCAGCAGCCGGGACGGCACCTTACTTAATGAAAAACTGTTTTTT,16,TRBJ1-4,TRBV7-9,.,.
CASSLSTGDQPQHF,TGTGCCAGCAGCTTATCTACAGGGGACCAGCCCCAGCATTTT,14,TRBJ1-5,TRBV7-9,TRBD1,once
CASSFGGAVEKLFF,TGTGCCAGCAGTTTCGGGGGGGCTGTTGAAAAACTGTTTTTT,14,TRBJ1-4,TRBV28,.,few
CASSLWSTYEQYF,TGTGCCAGCAGTTTATGGAGCACCTACGAGCAGTACTTC,13,TRBJ2-7,TRBV28,.,many
CASSPPRGRLNTEAFF,TGTGCCAGCAGCCCCCCCCGGGGGCGGTTGAACACTGAAGCTTTCTTT,16,TRBJ1-1,TRBV12-3/TRBV12-4,.,few
CAISATEGMMETQYF,TGTGCCATCAGTGCGACAGAGGGGATGATGGAGACCCAGTACTTC,15,TRBJ2-5,TRBV10-3,.,.
CASRPNRDTYMNTEAFF,TGTGCCAGCAGGCCGAACCGGGACACTTACATGAACACTGAAGCTTTCTTT,17,TRBJ1-1,TRBV7-8,.,many
CASSSGGVHEQYF,TGTGCCAGCAGTTCAGGGGGGGTCCACGAGCAGTACTTC,13,TRBJ2-7,TRBV27,.,few
CASSDGGGSYEQYF,TGTGCCAGCAGTGATGGGGGGGGCTCCTACGAGCAGTACTTC,14,TRBJ2-7,TRBV6-1,TRBD2,.
CASPTGSGYGYTF,TGTGCCTCACCCACAGGGTCGGGCTATGGCTACACCTTC,13,TRBJ1-2,TRBV30,.,many
CASSSGPLTQYF,TGTGCCAGCAGTTCGGGCCCCCTGACCCAGTACTTC,12,TRBJ2-5,TRBV12-3/TRBV12-4,.,many
CSVEGEQGYGETQYF,TGCAGCGTTGAAGGCGAACAGGGTTATGGAGAGACCCAGTACTTC,15,TRBJ2-5,TRBV29-1,.,.
CASKATFGRAGMGYTF,TGTGCCAGCAAGGCAACTTTTGGCAGGGCTGGTATGGGCTACACCTTC,16,TRBJ1-2,TRBV2,.,.
CASSLGLDAQYF,TGTGCCAGCAGCTTAGGACTAGACGCGCAGTATTTT,12,TRBJ2-3,TRBV7-2,.,few
CSASPATSGIGEQYF,TGCAGTGCTAGCCCGGCCACTAGCGGGATAGGCGAGCAGTACTTC,15,TRBJ2-7,TRBV20-1,TRBD2,many
CASSQQGEAGGYTF,TGCGCCAGCAGCCAACAGGGGGAGGCAGGTGGCTACACCTTC,14,TRBJ1-2,TRBV4-1,TRBD1,many
CASSSQGAEAFF,TGCGCCAGCAGCTCACAGGGGGCTGAAGCTTTCTTT,12,TRBJ1-1,TRBV5-1,TRBD1,few
CASSFSGAGTQYF,TGTGCCAGCAGCTTTAGCGGGGCAGGGACCCAGTACTTC,13,TRBJ2-5,TRBV9,TRBD2,many
CASSGRAFF,TGTGCCAGCAGTGGTAGGGCTTTCTTT,9,TRBJ1-1,TRBV2,.,.
CASSPRLAGVETQYF,TGTGCCAGCAGCCCGAGACTAGCGGGAGTGGAGACCCAGTACTTC,15,TRBJ2-5,TRBV14,TRBD2,many
CAWMSGDYEQYF,TGTGCCTGGATGAGCGGGGATTACGAGCAGTACTTC,12,TRBJ2-7,TRBV30,TRBD2,few
CSARDGAAQETQYF,TGCAGTGCTAGAGATGGAGCAGCGCAAGAGACCCAGTACTTC,14,TRBJ2-5,TRBV20-1,.,.
CSARVIQHTF,TGCAGTGCTAGAGTTATACAGCACACCTTC,10,TRBJ1-2,TRBV20-1,.,.
CASSSGKGGYEAFF,TGTGCCAGCAGCTCTGGCAAGGGGGGCTACGAAGCTTTCTTT,14,TRBJ1-1,TRBV7-8,.,.
CASSSRYSQETQYF,TGTGCCAGCAGTAGTCGTTACAGCCAAGAGACCCAGTACTTC,14,TRBJ2-5,TRBV6-5,.,.
CAISEMASGRPNYGYTF,TGTGCCATCAGTGAAATGGCGTCGGGGCGCCCAAACTATGGCTACACCTTC,17,TRBJ1-2,TRBV10-3,.,.
CSVGTTLSGNTIYF,TGCAGCGTCGGAACGACCCTCTCTGGAAACACCATATATTTT,14,TRBJ1-3,TRBV29-1,.,many
CAIRPQGDTEAFF,TGTGCCATCAGGCCCCAGGGGGACACTGAAGCTTTCTTT,13,TRBJ1-1,TRBV10-3,TRBD1,few
CSATGANYGYTF,TGCAGTGCTACCGGGGCTAACTATGGCTACACCTTC,12,TRBJ1-2,TRBV20-1,.,many